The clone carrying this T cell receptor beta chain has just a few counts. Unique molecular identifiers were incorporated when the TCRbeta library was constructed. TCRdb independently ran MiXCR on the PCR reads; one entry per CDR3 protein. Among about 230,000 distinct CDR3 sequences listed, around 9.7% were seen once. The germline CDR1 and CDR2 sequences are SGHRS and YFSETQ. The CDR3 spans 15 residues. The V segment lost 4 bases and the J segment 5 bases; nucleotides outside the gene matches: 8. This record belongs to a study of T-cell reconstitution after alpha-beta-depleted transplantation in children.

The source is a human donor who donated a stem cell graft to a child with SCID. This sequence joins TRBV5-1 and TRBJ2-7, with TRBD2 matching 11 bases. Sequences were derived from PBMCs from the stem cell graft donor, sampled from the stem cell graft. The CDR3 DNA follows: TGCGCCAGCAGCCGTAGCGGGGGGGCAGCGAACGAGCAGTACTTC. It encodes CASSRSGGAANEQYF.